This note documents a single TCR beta chain sequence. TCRdb recomputed calls from the 5' RACE reads with MiXCR, one row per CDR3 protein. The table includes some 62,000 distinct CDR3 sequences, under 35% detected once. The CDR3 runs to 14 residues. Germline-derived CDR1 and CDR2 are LGHDT and YNNKEL (reference sequence). Deletions cut 2 bases from V and 1 base from J, with 8 bases between. Material for sequencing was tumor-infiltrating naive CD4+ T cells sorted from the breast tumor. The sample's subset: naive CD4+ T cells, CD4+CD45RA+CD25-. This sequence was found in a female donor with breast cancer. The chain combines TRBV3-1 with TRBJ1-1; D not certain. CDR3 region: CASSQRVGNTEAFF. CDR3 coding DNA: TGTGCCAGCAGCCAAAGAGTCGGGAACACTGAAGCTTTCTTT.